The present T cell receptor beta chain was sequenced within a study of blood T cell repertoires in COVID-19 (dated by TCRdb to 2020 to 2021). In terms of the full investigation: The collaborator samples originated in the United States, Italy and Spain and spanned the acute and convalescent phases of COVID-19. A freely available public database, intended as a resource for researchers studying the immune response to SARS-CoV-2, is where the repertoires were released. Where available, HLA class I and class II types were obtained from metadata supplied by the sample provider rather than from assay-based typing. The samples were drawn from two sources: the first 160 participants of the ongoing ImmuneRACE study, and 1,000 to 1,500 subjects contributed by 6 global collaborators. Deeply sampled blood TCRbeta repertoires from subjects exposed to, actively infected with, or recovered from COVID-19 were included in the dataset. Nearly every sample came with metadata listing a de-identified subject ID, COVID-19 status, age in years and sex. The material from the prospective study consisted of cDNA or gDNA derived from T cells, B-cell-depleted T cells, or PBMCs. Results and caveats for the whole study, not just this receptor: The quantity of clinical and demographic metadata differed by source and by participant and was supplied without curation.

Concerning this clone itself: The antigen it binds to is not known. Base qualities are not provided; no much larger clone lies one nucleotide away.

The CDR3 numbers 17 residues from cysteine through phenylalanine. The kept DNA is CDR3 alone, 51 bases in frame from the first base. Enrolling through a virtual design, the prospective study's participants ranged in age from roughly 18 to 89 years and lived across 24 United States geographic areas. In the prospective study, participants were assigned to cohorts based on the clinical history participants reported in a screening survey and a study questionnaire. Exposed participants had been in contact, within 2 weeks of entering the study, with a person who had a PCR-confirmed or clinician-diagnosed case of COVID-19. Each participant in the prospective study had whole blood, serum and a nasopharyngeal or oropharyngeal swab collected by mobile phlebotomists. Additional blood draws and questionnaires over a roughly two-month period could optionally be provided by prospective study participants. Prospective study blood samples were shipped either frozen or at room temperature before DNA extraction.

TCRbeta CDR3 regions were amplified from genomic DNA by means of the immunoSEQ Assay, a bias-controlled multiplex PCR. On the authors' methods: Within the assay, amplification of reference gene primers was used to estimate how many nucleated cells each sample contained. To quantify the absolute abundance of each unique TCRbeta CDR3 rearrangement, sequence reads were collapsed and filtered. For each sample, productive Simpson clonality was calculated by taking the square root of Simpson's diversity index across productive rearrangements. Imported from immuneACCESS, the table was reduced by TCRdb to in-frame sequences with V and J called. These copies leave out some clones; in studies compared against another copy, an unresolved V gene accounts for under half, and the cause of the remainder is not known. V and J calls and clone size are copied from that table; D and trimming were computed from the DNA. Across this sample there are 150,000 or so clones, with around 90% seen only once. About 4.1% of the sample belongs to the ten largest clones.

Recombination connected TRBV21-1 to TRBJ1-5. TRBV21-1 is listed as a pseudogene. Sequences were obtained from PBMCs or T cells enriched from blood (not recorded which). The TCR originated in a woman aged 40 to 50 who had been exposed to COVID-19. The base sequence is TGTGCCAGCAGCGGAAGCGTAGTCAGCTATAGCAATCAGCCCCAGCATTTT. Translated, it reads CASSGSVVSYSNQPQHF.